This T cell receptor beta chain was captured in a study of CD8 T cells in ankylosing spondylitis. Study results and limitations: Apparently characteristic of ankylosing spondylitis blood was a TCR beta motif (about eight highly homologous variants).

Germline CDR1 is LGHDT and CDR2 is YNNKEL (reference sequence). The CDR3 is 13 residues long. Trimming removed 2 bases at V and 4 bases at J, with 8 bases between. Only a few counts were recorded for this clonotype. The antigen remains undetermined. In TCRdb, the 5' RACE reads were re-called with MiXCR into one record per CDR3 protein. The data show hundreds of thousands of distinct CDR3 sequences, with under 20% seen just once and 1% held by the top ten. Sequenced material: blood, either unsorted or a sorted T cell fraction (not recorded which). The rearrangement links TRBV3-1 to TRBJ2-5; D possibly matches TRBD1 or TRBD2 (5 bases each). The TCR sequence derives from a male donor with ankylosing spondylitis. CDR3 residues: CASSQTRGETQYF. The CDR3 DNA reads TGTGCCAGCAGCCAAACGAGGGGAGAGACCCAGTACTTC.